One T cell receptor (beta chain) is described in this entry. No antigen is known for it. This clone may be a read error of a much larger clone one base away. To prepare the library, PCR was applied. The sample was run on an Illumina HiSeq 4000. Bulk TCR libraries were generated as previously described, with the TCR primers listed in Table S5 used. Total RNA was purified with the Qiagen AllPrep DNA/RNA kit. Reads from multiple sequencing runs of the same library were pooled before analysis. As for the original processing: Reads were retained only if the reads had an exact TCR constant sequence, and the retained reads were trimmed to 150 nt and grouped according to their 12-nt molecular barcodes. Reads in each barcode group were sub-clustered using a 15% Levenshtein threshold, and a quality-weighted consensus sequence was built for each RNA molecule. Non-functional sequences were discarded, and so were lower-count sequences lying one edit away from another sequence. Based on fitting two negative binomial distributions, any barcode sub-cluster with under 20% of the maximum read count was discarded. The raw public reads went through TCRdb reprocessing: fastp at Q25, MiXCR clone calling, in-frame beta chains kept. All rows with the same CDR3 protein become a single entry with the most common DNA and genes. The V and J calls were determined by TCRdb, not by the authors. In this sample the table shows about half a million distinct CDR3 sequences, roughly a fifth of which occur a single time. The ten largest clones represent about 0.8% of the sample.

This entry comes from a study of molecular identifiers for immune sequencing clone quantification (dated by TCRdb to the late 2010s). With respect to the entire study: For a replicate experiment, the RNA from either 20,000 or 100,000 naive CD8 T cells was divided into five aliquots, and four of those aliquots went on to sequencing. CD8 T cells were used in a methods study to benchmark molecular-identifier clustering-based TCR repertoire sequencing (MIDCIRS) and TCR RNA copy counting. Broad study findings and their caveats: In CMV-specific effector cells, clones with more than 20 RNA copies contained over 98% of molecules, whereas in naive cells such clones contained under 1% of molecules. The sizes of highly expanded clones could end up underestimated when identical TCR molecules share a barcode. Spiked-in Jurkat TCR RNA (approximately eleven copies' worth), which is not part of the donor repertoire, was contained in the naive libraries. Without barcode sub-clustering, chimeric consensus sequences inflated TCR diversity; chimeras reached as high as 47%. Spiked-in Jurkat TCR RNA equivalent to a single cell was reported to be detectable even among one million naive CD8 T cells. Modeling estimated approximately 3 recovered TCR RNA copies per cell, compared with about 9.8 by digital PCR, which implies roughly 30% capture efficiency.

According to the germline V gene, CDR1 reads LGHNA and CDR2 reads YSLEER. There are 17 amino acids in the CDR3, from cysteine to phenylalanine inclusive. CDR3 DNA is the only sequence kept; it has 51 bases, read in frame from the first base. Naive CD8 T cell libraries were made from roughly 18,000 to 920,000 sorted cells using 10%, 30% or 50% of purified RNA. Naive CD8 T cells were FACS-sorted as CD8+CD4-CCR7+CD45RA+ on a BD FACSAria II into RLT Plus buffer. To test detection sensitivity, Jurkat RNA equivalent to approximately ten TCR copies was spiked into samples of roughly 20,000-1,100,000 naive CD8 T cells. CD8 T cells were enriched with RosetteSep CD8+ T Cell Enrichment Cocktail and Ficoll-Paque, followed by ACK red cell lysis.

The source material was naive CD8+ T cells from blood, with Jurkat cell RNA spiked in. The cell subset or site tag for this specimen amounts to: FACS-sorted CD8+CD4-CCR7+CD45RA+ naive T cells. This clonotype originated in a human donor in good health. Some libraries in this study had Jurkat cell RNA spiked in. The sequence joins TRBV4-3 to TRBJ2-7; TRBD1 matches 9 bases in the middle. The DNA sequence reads TGCGCCAACAGCCAAGATCGTTTTGAACAGGGGGCAGGCGAGCAGTACTTC. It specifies CANSQDRFEQGAGEQYF.